Listed below are T cell receptor beta chains from one sample, sequenced in a study of monozygotic twins with inflammatory bowel disease. With the 5' RACE reads reprocessed, TCRdb shows one record per CDR3 protein and no DNA. The table lists a few hundred thousand distinct CDR3 sequences. Material: blood. Every receptor here comes from a human donor with ulcerative colitis or Crohn's disease, or a healthy co-twin of an affected twin (not recorded which). Both conserved end residues are part of each CDR3. Fields, in order: J gene, V gene, CDR3 protein.

J: TRBJ2-2
V: TRBV7-3
CDR3: CASSLQGLNTGELFF

J: TRBJ2-3
V: TRBV20-1
CDR3: CSARETSGDTDTQYF

J: TRBJ2-2
V: TRBV9
CDR3: CASSVLGAGELFF

J: TRBJ2-4
V: TRBV7-2
CDR3: CASSLGAKGAIQYF

J: TRBJ2-3
V: TRBV2
CDR3: CASTQTGGGADTQYF

J: TRBJ2-2
V: TRBV18
CDR3: CASSPFGPPLGTGELFF

J: TRBJ2-5
V: TRBV20-1
CDR3: CSATTGTSQETQYF

J: TRBJ1-6
V: TRBV7-9
CDR3: CASSLYQGYNSPLHF

J: TRBJ1-2
V: TRBV20-1
CDR3: CSATPRDRVSGYTF

J: TRBJ2-7
V: TRBV5-1
CDR3: CASSLGTNYEQYF

J: TRBJ2-2
V: TRBV18
CDR3: CASSPPEARANTGELFF

J: TRBJ1-5
V: TRBV7-2
CDR3: CASSFGGTKSNQPQHF

J: TRBJ2-7
V: TRBV12-3/TRBV12-4
CDR3: CASSLGAPLNLYEQYF

J: TRBJ2-7
V: TRBV20-1
CDR3: CSACGLAGGLESYEQYF

J: TRBJ1-1
V: TRBV2
CDR3: CASRAQGSTEAFF

J: TRBJ2-5
V: TRBV27
CDR3: CASSSMGTQETQYF

J: TRBJ2-2
V: TRBV24-1
CDR3: CATSDPTTSGVNTGELFF

J: TRBJ2-1
V: TRBV7-9
CDR3: CASSPTGLAGVYNEQFF

J: TRBJ1-2
V: TRBV5-1
CDR3: CASSLVTSNYGYTF

J: TRBJ2-7
V: TRBV5-1
CDR3: CASSPQGTSVYEQYF

J: TRBJ2-5
V: TRBV28
CDR3: CAGGMNAPETQYF

J: TRBJ2-1
V: TRBV4-2
CDR3: CASSQDLSGEQFF

J: TRBJ1-6
V: TRBV6-1
CDR3: CASTPQGVTLSPLHF

J: TRBJ1-2
V: TRBV5-1
CDR3: CASSLESSYGYTF

J: TRBJ2-1
V: TRBV19
CDR3: CASRPSTGARYNEQFF

J: TRBJ1-5
V: TRBV19
CDR3: CASTSWEGQPQHF

J: TRBJ2-7
V: TRBV28
CDR3: CASSLSGAGEQYF

J: TRBJ2-7
V: TRBV5-5
CDR3: CASSLGGTKYEQYF

J: TRBJ2-3
V: TRBV18
CDR3: CASSPLASGRGRTDTQYF

J: TRBJ1-3
V: TRBV7-9
CDR3: CASSPTGFSGNTIYF

J: TRBJ2-2
V: TRBV18
CDR3: CASSPGTGANIAELFF

J: TRBJ2-5
V: TRBV12-3/TRBV12-4
CDR3: CASSFRLAGGETQYF

J: TRBJ1-5
V: TRBV10-3
CDR3: CAISESRTGHSNQPQHF

J: TRBJ2-2
V: TRBV27
CDR3: CASSRTVGELFF

J: TRBJ2-2
V: TRBV24-1
CDR3: CATVTRTNQNTGELFF

J: TRBJ2-2
V: TRBV7-3
CDR3: CASSSPGRNGELFF

J: TRBJ2-5
V: TRBV6-2/TRBV6-3
CDR3: CASSPNLLAGGHQETQYF

J: TRBJ2-1
V: TRBV19
CDR3: CASSMGLAGGLNEQFF

J: TRBJ2-7
V: TRBV15
CDR3: CATSEGGSYEQYF

J: TRBJ1-2
V: TRBV6-5
CDR3: CASSYSNTGYYGYTF

J: TRBJ2-2
V: TRBV5-5
CDR3: CASSLERDHTGELFF

J: TRBJ2-1
V: TRBV19
CDR3: CASSPRTGPYNEQFF

J: TRBJ2-7
V: TRBV4-2
CDR3: CASSSYETSGGGYEQYF

J: TRBJ2-5
V: TRBV7-2
CDR3: CASSPQGLIQETQYF

J: TRBJ1-2
V: TRBV29-1
CDR3: CSVSDRGSDYGYTF

J: TRBJ2-3
V: TRBV24-1
CDR3: CATGTQVGNTDTQYF

J: TRBJ1-5
V: TRBV7-3
CDR3: CASSFRTVQFNQPQHF

J: TRBJ2-5
V: TRBV5-1
CDR3: CASSLIAGTYQETQYF

J: TRBJ2-7
V: TRBV9
CDR3: CASSVEASLSYEQYF

J: TRBJ2-5
V: TRBV10-3
CDR3: CAISESASGGYQETQYF

J: TRBJ1-4
V: TRBV12-3/TRBV12-4
CDR3: CASSLRQGGEKLFF

J: TRBJ2-3
V: TRBV5-1
CDR3: CASSLAASGGWTDTQYF

J: TRBJ1-3
V: TRBV9
CDR3: CASSESGGLEGNTVYF

J: TRBJ2-1
V: TRBV11-2
CDR3: CASSLVRDDYNEQFF

J: TRBJ2-1
V: TRBV5-6
CDR3: CASSLARTGIYEQFF

J: TRBJ2-6
V: TRBV4-3
CDR3: CASSQGFRASGANVLTF

J: TRBJ2-5
V: TRBV12-3/TRBV12-4
CDR3: CASSLGLAWISQYF

J: TRBJ1-6
V: TRBV5-1
CDR3: CASSLEGRGNSPLHF

J: TRBJ2-1
V: TRBV7-9
CDR3: CASSFSGTGGHNEQFF

J: TRBJ1-1
V: TRBV20-1
CDR3: CSASPGQANTEAFF